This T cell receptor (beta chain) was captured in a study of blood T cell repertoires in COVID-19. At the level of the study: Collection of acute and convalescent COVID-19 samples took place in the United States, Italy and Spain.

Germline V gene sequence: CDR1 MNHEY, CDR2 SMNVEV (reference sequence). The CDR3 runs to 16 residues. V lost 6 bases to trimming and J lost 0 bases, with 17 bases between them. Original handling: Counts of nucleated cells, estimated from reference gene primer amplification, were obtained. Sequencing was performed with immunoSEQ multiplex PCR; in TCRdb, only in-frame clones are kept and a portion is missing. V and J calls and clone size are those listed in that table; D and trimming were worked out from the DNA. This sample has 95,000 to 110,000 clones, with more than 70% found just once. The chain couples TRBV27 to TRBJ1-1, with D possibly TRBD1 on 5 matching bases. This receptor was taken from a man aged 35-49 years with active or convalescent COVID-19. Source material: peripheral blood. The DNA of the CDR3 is TGTGCCAGCAGCGTATTGTTAAGGGGCCTGAACACTGAAGCTTTCTTT. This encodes CASSVLLRGLNTEAFF.